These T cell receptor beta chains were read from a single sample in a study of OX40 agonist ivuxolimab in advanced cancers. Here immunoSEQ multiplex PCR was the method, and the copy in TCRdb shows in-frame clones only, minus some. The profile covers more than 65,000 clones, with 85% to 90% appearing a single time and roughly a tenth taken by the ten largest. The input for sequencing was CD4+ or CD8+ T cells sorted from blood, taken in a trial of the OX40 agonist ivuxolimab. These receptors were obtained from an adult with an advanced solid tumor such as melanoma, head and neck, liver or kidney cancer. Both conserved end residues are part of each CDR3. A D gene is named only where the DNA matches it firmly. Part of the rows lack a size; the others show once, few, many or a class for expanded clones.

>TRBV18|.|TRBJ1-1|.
CASSPSQSQNTEAFF
TGTGCCAGCTCCCCTAGCCAATCACAGAACACTGAAGCTTTCTTT
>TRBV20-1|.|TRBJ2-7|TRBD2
CSATSGSEQYF
TGCAGTGCTACTAGCGGGAGCGAGCAGTACTTC
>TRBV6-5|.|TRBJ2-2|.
CASRRIKTGELFF
TGTGCCAGCAGGCGGATTAAGACCGGGGAGCTGTTTTTT
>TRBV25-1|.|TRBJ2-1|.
CASSENGLYNEQFF
TGTGCCAGCAGTGAAAATGGTCTCTACAATGAGCAGTTCTTC
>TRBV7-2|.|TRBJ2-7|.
CASSLVGAEYEQYF
TGTGCCAGCAGCTTAGTGGGGGCCGAGTACGAGCAGTACTTC
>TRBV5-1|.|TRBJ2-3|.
CASSLGALSTDTQYF
TGCGCCAGCAGCTTGGGGGCGTTGAGCACAGATACGCAGTATTTT
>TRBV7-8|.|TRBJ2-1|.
CASSPRAGLRAEYNEQFF
TGTGCCAGCAGCCCTAGGGCGGGGTTGCGGGCTGAGTACAATGAGCAGTTCTTC
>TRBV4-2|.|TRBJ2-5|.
CASSRKPEQETQYF
TGTGCCAGCAGCCGGAAACCAGAACAAGAGACCCAGTACTTC
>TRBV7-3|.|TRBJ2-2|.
CASFYTGELFF
TGTGCCAGCTTTTACACCGGGGAGCTGTTTTTT
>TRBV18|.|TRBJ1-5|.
CASSPIGRQPQHF
TGTGCCAGCTCACCAATCGGGAGACAGCCCCAGCATTTT
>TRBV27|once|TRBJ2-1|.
CASSSYSIRDAYEQFF
TGTGCCAGCAGTTCCTACAGCATCCGGGACGCTTATGAGCAGTTCTTC
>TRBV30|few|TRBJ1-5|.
CAWSAGDRQPQHF
TGTGCCTGGAGTGCGGGGGATAGACAGCCCCAGCATTTT
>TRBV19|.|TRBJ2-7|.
CASSDSLGSVREQYF
TGTGCCAGTAGCGACTCGCTCGGTTCCGTGAGAGAGCAGTACTTC
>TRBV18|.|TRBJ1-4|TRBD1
CASSPTDRGSNEKLFF
TGTGCCAGCTCACCCACGGACAGGGGATCTAATGAAAAACTGTTTTTT
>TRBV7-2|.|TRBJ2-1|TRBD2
CASSFGGSGRAYEQFF
TGTGCCAGCAGCTTTGGTGGTAGCGGGAGGGCCTATGAGCAGTTCTTC
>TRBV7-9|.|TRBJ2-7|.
CASSLSGYEQYF
TGTGCCAGCAGCTTAAGTGGCTACGAGCAGTACTTC
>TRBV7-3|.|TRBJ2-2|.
CASSRDTGELFF
TGTGCCAGCAGCAGGGACACCGGGGAGCTGTTTTTT
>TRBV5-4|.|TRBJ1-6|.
CASSLDTGLDSPLHF
TGTGCCAGCAGCTTGGATACAGGGCTGGATTCACCCCTCCACTTT
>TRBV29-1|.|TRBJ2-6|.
CSVDSGSGANVLTF
TGCAGCGTTGATTCTGGGTCTGGGGCCAACGTCCTGACTTTC
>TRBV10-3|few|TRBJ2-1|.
CAISDTVDEQFF
TGTGCCATCAGTGACACAGTAGATGAGCAGTTCTTC
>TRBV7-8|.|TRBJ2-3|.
CASSPGWGYSDTQYF
TGTGCCAGCAGCCCGGGGTGGGGTTATTCAGATACGCAGTATTTT
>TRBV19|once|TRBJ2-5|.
CASRARGQETQYF
TGTGCCAGTAGAGCGAGGGGGCAAGAGACCCAGTACTTC
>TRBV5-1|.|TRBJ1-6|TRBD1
CASSLEGQYVSPLHF
TGCGCCAGCAGCTTGGAGGGACAGTACGTATCACCCCTCCACTTT
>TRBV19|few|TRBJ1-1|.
CASSIHAMNTEAFF
TGTGCCAGTAGTATCCATGCCATGAACACTGAAGCTTTCTTT
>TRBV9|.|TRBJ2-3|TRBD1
CASSSRTGSWNTQYF
TGTGCCAGCAGCTCCCGGACAGGGAGCTGGAATACGCAGTATTTT
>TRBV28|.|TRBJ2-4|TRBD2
CASSSGGAKNIQYF
TGTGCCAGCAGTTCGGGGGGGGCCAAAAACATTCAGTACTTC
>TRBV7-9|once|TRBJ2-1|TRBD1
CASRPGTASPEQFF
TGTGCCAGCAGACCCGGGACAGCCTCTCCTGAGCAGTTCTTC
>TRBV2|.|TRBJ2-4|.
CASMSQRSAKNIQYF
TGTGCCAGCATGAGTCAGCGCTCAGCCAAAAACATTCAGTACTTC
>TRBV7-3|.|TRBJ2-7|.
CASSLDPLPHYEQYF
TGTGCCAGCAGCTTGGACCCACTTCCCCACTACGAGCAGTACTTC
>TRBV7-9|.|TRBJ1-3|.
CASSMTGYSGNTIYF
TGTGCCAGCAGCATGACAGGTTATTCTGGAAACACCATATATTTT
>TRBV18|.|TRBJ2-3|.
CASSPNSLGTDTQYF
TGTGCCAGCTCACCTAACTCCCTGGGGACAGATACGCAGTATTTT
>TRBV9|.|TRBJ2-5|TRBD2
CASSPRSTRRLAGIGETQYF
TGTGCCAGCAGCCCTAGATCAACTCGTAGGCTAGCGGGAATAGGGGAGACCCAGTACTTC
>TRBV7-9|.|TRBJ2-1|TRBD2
CASSLGAGVDEQFF
TGTGCCAGCAGCTTAGGTGCGGGAGTGGATGAGCAGTTCTTC
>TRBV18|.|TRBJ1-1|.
CASSLSDKNTEAFF
TGTGCCAGCTCACTATCGGACAAGAACACTGAAGCTTTCTTT
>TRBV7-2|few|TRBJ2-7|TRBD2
CASSSGLALGEQYF
TGTGCCAGCAGCTCGGGACTAGCCTTGGGCGAGCAGTACTTC
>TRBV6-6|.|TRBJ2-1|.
CASSYSSPHEQFF
TGTGCCAGCAGTTACAGTAGCCCCCATGAGCAGTTCTTC
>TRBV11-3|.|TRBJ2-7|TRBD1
CASGAQGESEQYF
TGTGCCAGCGGAGCACAGGGGGAAAGCGAGCAGTACTTC
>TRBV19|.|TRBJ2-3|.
CASSPPGRSTDTQYF
TGTGCCAGTAGTCCCCCTGGACGTAGCACAGATACGCAGTATTTT
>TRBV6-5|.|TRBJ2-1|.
CASSWRHGNEQFF
TGTGCCAGCAGTTGGCGACATGGCAATGAGCAGTTCTTC
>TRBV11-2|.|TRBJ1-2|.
CASSFGRELRGYTF
TGTGCCAGCAGCTTCGGCAGGGAGTTACGGGGCTACACCTTC
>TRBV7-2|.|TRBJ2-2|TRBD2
CASSLMGGRTGELFF
TGTGCCAGCAGCTTAATGGGCGGGAGGACCGGGGAGCTGTTTTTT
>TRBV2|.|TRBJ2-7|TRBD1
CASSTAGQGLYEQYF
TGTGCCAGCAGTACAGCGGGACAGGGATTATACGAGCAGTACTTC
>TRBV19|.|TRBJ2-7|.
CASQGFRDEQYF
TGTGCCAGTCAGGGGTTCCGGGACGAGCAGTACTTC
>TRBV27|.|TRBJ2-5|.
CASSGQEAQYF
TGTGCCAGCAGTGGCCAAGAGGCCCAGTACTTC
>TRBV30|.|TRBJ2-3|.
CAWSEGNTDTQYF
TGTGCCTGGAGTGAGGGGAACACAGATACGCAGTATTTT
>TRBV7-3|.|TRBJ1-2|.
CASSPRGRAFGYTF
TGTGCCAGCAGCCCCAGGGGCCGGGCCTTTGGCTACACCTTC